This entry features one TCR beta chain sequence. The antigen remains unidentified. With 0 bases clipped from V and 5 bases from J, the junction kept 7 bases outside the gene matches. Germline V gene data show CDR1 as SGDLS and CDR2 as YYNGEE. The CDR3 is 16 amino acids. Method: immunoSEQ multiplex PCR; TCRdb's copy keeps in-frame clones and lacks some. The repertoire consists of roughly 150,000 clones, with about 94% occurring once and the leading ten covering roughly 4%. The data were taken from a study of T cell responses to AZD1222 COVID-19 vaccine. Overall study context: The analysis combined second doses at about 4 or about 12 weeks.

Overall study findings and caveats: Baseline antibody screening turned up just six or seven seropositive AZD1222 recipients. Donors, mostly white British, included more females; clonal diversity was possibly underestimated. With dominance at 160-218 and 743-854, vaccine-associated CD4 TCRs spanned spike.

This receptor was taken from an adult in good health. V and J are TRBV9 and TRBJ2-1, with 8 bases matching TRBD2. Sequences were derived from peripheral blood, sampled on day 0 of AZD1222 vaccination. As DNA, the CDR3 is TGTGCCAGCAGCGTAGTGGCGGGAGGTATCCACAATGAGCAGTTCTTC. Its protein is CASSVVAGGIHNEQFF.